This T cell receptor beta chain was found in a study of T-cell reconstitution after alpha-beta-depleted transplantation in children. The study's findings and limits: Hyperexpanded clones declined; after one year, newly produced T cells mostly supplied diversity. Surviving thymic progenitors and recipient T cells were the source of high TCRbeta diversity at day 60 in some patients. Several hundred expanded graft clones reportedly gave rise to the alpha-beta T cells present about two months after transplant.

Germline CDR1 and CDR2: DFQATT and SNEGSKA (reference sequence). The length of the CDR3 is 15 residues. V was cut by 2 bases and J by 5 bases, with 15 bases left in between. Researchers prepared the TCRbeta library using unique molecular identifiers, the study reports. TCRdb reprocessed the PCR reads via MiXCR and lists one record per CDR3 protein. Of 540,000 or so distinct CDR3 sequences in the sample, under 25% were seen once. In this sample, this clonotype turned up once. Antigen: not known. The source is a boy less than two years old who had a stem cell transplant for acute myeloid leukemia, so the T cells may come from the graft donor. The sequenced sample was PBMCs, mostly from graft donor cells, obtained 360 days after TCRalphabeta/CD19-depleted stem cell transplant. V usage is TRBV20-1 and J usage is TRBJ1-4; D gene ambiguous. The CDR3 loop reads CSARPPGTGNEKLFF. Here the CDR3 DNA reads TGCAGTGCTAGACCCCCGGGAACGGGGAATGAAAAACTGTTTTTT.